The rows below give T cell receptor beta chains drawn from one sample of a study of blood T cell repertoires in COVID-19. Generated by immunoSEQ multiplex PCR, the TCRdb table keeps only in-frame clones and is missing some. The sample has 150,000 or so clones, 84% seen once; the top ten hold more than 5%. The source material was PBMCs or T cells enriched from blood (not recorded which). The receptors shown here come from a woman between 45 and 65 years old who had been exposed to COVID-19. CDR3s include the opening cysteine and the closing phenylalanine or tryptophan. A D gene is named only where the DNA matches it firmly. Expanded clones get a size class; other rows say once, few or many, or leave the size out.

clone size,V gene,D gene,J gene,CDR3 protein,CDR3 DNA
.,TRBV2,TRBD2,TRBJ2-2,CASSPTSGVLTGELFF,TGTGCCAGCAGTCCGACTAGCGGGGTCCTCACCGGGGAGCTGTTTTTT
.,TRBV5-4,.,TRBJ2-5,CASSLGDSRSRETQYF,TGTGCCAGCAGCTTGGGTGATAGCCGGTCGAGAGAGACCCAGTACTTC
.,TRBV7-8,TRBD1,TRBJ1-2,CASSSSPDRGGMVDYGYTF,TGTGCCAGCAGCTCCTCTCCGGACAGGGGGGGGATGGTCGACTATGGCTACACCTTC
.,TRBV29-1,.,TRBJ1-4,CSVDSGGGEKLFF,TGCAGCGTTGACAGCGGGGGAGGAGAAAAACTGTTTTTT
.,TRBV3-1/TRBV3-2,.,TRBJ2-7,CASSQDRGTSEQYF,TGTGCCAGCAGCCAAGATCGGGGGACTTCCGAGCAGTACTTC
.,TRBV5-1,.,TRBJ2-2,CASSLGQGTGELFF,TGCGCCAGCAGCTTGGGTCAGGGCACCGGGGAGCTGTTTTTT
.,TRBV29-1,TRBD1,TRBJ2-3,CSVTGGFSTDTQYF,TGCAGCGTCACAGGGGGCTTTTCGACAGATACGCAGTATTTT
once,TRBV4-2,TRBD2,TRBJ2-5,CASSQSASGGETQYF,TGTGCCAGCAGCCAATCGGCTAGCGGGGGCGAGACCCAGTACTTC
.,TRBV9,.,TRBJ2-7,CASSAGLLREQYF,TGTGCCAGCAGCGCGGGACTCCTCCGCGAGCAGTACTTC
once,TRBV15,.,TRBJ2-3,CATSSEQGRYTQYF,TGTGCCACCAGCAGCGAACAGGGCCGATATACGCAGTATTTT
.,TRBV5-4,.,TRBJ2-2,CASSHAMTGGELFF,TGTGCCAGCAGCCATGCCATGACAGGCGGGGAGCTGTTTTTT
.,TRBV6-5,.,TRBJ1-2,CASRSSGVNGYTF,TGTGCCAGCAGGTCATCAGGGGTCAATGGCTACACCTTC
few,TRBV9,.,TRBJ1-1,CASSVSSANTEAFF,TGTGCCAGCAGCGTAAGCTCCGCGAACACTGAAGCTTTCTTT
.,TRBV10-3,.,TRBJ2-5,CAISERPSGLGSETQYF,TGTGCCATCAGTGAGCGCCCCTCAGGGTTGGGGTCGGAGACCCAGTACTTC
.,TRBV7-8,TRBD2,TRBJ2-1,CASSLAQRTSGSSYNEQFF,TGTGCCAGCAGCTTAGCGCAGAGGACTAGCGGGAGCTCCTACAATGAGCAGTTCTTC
.,TRBV9,.,TRBJ2-1,CASSVGGGAHNEQFF,TGTGCCAGCAGCGTAGGTGGGGGCGCTCACAATGAGCAGTTCTTC
.,TRBV4-1,.,TRBJ2-2,CASSLGPHTGELFF,TGCGCCAGCAGCCTGGGCCCACACACCGGGGAGCTGTTTTTT
.,TRBV7-6,TRBD2,TRBJ2-5,CASSLAGGSGSGRETQYF,TGTGCCAGCAGCTTAGCGGGCGGGAGTGGATCCGGTAGGGAGACCCAGTACTTC
.,TRBV9,TRBD2,TRBJ2-5,CASSLAGGAQETQYF,TGTGCCAGCAGCCTAGCGGGAGGAGCTCAAGAGACCCAGTACTTC
.,TRBV19,.,TRBJ1-5,CAGGAQDQPQHF,TGTGCCGGAGGGGCGCAAGATCAGCCCCAGCATTTT
.,TRBV10-1,TRBD2,TRBJ2-3,CASSEPRTSDTQYF,TGCGCCAGCAGTGAGCCTCGGACTAGCGATACGCAGTATTTT
.,TRBV4-2,TRBD1,TRBJ1-2,CASSQDQGGSGYTF,TGTGCCAGCAGCCAAGATCAGGGGGGCTCTGGCTACACCTTC